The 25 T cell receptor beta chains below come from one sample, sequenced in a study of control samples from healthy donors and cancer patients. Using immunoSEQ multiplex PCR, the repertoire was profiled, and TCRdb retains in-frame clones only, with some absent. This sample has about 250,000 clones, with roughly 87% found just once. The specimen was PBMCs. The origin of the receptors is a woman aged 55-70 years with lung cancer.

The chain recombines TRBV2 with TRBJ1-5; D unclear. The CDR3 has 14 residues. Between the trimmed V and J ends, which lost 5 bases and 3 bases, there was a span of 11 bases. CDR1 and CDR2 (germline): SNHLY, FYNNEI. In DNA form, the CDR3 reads TGTGCCAGCAGTAGAGACTCAATCAATCAGCCCCAGCATTTT. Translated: CASSRDSINQPQHF.

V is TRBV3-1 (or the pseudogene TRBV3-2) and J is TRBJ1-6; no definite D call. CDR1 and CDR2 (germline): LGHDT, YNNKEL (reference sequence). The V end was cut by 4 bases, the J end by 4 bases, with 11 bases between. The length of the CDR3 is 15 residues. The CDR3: CASSPKAGYNSPLHF. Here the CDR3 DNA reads TGTGCCAGCAGCCCGAAGGCGGGATATAATTCACCCCTCCACTTT.

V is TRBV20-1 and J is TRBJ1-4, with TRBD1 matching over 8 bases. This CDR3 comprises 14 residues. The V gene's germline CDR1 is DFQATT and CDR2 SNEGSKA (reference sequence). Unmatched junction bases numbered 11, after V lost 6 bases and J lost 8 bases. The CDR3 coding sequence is TGCAGTGCGAGTGGAGGACAGGGCGGAGAAAAACTGTTTTTT. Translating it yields CSASGGQGGEKLFF.

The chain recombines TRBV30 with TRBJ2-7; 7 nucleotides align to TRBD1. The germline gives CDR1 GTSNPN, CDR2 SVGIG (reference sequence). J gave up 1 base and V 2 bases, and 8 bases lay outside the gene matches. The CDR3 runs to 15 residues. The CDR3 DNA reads TGTGCCTGGAGTCGACAGGGTGGTAGTTCCTACGAGCAGTACTTC. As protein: CAWSRQGGSSYEQYF.

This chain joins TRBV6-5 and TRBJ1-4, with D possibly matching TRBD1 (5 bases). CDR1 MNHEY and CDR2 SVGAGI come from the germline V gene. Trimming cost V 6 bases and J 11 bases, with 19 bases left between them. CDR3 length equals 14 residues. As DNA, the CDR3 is TGTGCCAGCAGGATGCAGCGGTTTGGGGGGAAACTGTTTTTT. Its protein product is CASRMQRFGGKLFF.

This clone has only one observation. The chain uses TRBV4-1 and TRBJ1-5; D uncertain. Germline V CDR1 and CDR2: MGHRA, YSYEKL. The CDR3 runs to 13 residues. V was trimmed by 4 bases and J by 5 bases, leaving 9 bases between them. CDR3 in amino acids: CASSRTGDQPQHF. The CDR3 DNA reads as TGCGCCAGCAGCCGTACGGGAGATCAGCCCCAGCATTTT.

Here the CDR3 DNA reads TGCGCCAGCAGCGGTAAACGGTCCTACAATGAGCAGTTCTTC. Protein: CASSGKRSYNEQFF. The V call is TRBV5-1, the J call TRBJ2-1; no definite D call. Germline V gene sequence: CDR1 SGHRS, CDR2 YFSETQ. This CDR3 region has 14 residues. V was clipped by 4 bases and J by 1 base, with 9 bases between them.

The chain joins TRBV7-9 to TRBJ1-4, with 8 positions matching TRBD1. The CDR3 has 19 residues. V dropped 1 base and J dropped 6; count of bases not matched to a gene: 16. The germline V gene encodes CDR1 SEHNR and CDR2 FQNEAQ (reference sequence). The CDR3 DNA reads TGTGCCAGCAGCTTAGGGGGGACAGGTCGGTTCAAGGGAGATGAAAAACTGTTTTTT. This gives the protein CASSLGGTGRFKGDEKLFF. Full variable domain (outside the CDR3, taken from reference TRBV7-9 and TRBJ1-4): DTGVSQNPRHKITKRGQNVTFRCDPISEHNRLYWYRQTLGQGPEFLTYFQNEAQLEKSRLLSDRFSAERPKGSFSTLEIQRTEQGDSAMYLCASSLGGTGRFKGDEKLFFGSGTQLSVL.

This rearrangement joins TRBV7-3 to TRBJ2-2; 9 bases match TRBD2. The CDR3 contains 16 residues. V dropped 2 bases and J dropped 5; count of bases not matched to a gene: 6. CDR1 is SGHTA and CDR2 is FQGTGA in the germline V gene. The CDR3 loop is CASSLWGSGSTGELFF. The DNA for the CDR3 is TGTGCCAGCAGCTTATGGGGTAGCGGGAGTACCGGGGAGCTGTTTTTT.

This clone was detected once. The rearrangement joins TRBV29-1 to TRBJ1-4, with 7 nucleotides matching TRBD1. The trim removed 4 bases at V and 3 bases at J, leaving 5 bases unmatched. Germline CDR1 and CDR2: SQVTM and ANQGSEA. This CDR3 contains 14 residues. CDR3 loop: CSVGVGQSNEKLFF. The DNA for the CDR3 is TGCAGCGTTGGAGTGGGACAGTCTAATGAAAAACTGTTTTTT.

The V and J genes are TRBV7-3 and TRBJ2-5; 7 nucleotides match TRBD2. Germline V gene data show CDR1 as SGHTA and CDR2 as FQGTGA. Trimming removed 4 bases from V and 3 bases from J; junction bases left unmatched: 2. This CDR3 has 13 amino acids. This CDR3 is CASSSLAEETQYF. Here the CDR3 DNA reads TGTGCCAGCAGCTCCCTAGCGGAAGAGACCCAGTACTTC.

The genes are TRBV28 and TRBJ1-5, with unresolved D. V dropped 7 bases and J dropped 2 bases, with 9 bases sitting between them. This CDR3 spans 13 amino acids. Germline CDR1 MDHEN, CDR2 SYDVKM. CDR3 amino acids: CASTWTGNQPQHF. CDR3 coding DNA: TGTGCCAGCACTTGGACGGGCAATCAGCCCCAGCATTTT.

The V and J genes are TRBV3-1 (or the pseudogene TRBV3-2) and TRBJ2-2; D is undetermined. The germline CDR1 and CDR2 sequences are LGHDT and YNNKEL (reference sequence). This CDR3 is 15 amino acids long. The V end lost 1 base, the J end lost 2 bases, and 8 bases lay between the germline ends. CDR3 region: CASSQVLPNTGELFF. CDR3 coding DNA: TGTGCCAGCAGCCAAGTACTGCCCAACACCGGGGAGCTGTTTTTT.

This CDR3 reads CASSPPNSGPEKLFF. The CDR3 DNA reads as TGTGCCAGCTCACCCCCGAATTCGGGGCCTGAAAAACTGTTTTTT. The V and J genes are TRBV18 and TRBJ1-4; perhaps TRBD1 as D (5 bases). The ends were cut back, 3 bases at V and 7 bases at J, with 15 bases in the middle. Germline CDR1 reads KGHSH; CDR2 reads LQKENI. This CDR3 has 15 amino acids.

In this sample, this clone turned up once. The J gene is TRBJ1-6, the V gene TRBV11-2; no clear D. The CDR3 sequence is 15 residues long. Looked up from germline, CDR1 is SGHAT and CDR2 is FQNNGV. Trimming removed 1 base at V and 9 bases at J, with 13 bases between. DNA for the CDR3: TGTGCCAGCAGCTTAGGGCCCCGATCCGGTTCACCCCTCCACTTT. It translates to CASSLGPRSGSPLHF. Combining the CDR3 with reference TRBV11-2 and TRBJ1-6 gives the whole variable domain EAGVAQSPRYKIIEKRQSVAFWCNPISGHATLYWYQQILGQGPKLLIQFQNNGVVDDSQLPKDRFSAERLKGVDSTLKIQPAKLEDSAVYLCASSLGPRSGSPLHFGNGTRLTVT.

The CDR3 spells CASSYGLGTNYGYTF. CDR3 nucleotide sequence: TGTGCCAGCAGTTACGGCTTGGGAACAAACTATGGCTACACCTTC. The chain employs TRBV6-6 and TRBJ1-2; D remains ambiguous. Between the trimmed V and J ends, which lost 2 bases and 2 bases, there was a span of 12 bases. CDR3 length: 15 residues. The germline V gene has CDR1 MNHNY and CDR2 SVGAGI (reference sequence).

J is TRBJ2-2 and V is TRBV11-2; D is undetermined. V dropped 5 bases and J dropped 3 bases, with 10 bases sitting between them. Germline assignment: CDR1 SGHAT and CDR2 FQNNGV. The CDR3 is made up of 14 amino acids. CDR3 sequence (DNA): TGTGCCAGCAGCCAAAACAGAGACACCGGGGAGCTGTTTTTT. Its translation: CASSQNRDTGELFF.

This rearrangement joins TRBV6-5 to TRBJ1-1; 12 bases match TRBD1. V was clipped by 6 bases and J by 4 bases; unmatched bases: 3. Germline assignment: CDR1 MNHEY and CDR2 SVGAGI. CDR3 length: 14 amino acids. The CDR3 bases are TGTGCCAGCAGGGGACAGGGGGCGGGCACTGAAGCTTTCTTT. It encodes CASRGQGAGTEAFF.

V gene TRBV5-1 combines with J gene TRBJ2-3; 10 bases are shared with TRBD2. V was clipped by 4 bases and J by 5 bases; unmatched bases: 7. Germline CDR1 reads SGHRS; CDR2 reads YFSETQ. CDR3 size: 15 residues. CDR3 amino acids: CASSLRTSGEDTQYF. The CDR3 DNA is TGCGCCAGCAGCCTCCGGACTAGCGGCGAAGATACGCAGTATTTT.

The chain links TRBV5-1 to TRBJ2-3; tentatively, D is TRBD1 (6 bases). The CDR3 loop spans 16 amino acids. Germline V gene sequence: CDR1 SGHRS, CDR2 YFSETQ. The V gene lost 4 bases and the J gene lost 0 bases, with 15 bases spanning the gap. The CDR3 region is CASSGGWTASTDTQYF. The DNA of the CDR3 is TGCGCCAGCAGCGGCGGGTGGACAGCTAGCACAGATACGCAGTATTTT.

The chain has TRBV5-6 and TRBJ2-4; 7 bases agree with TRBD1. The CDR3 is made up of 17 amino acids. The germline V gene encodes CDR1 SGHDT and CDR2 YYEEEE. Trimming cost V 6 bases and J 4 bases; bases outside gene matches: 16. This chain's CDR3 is CASTVSATGFVKNIQYF. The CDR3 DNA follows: TGTGCCAGCACCGTCTCCGCGACAGGGTTTGTTAAAAACATTCAGTACTTC.

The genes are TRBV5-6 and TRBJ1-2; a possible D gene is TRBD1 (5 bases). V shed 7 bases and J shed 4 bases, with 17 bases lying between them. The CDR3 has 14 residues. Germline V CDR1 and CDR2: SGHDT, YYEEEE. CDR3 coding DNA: TGTGCCAGCCGGGGTCGGACGCAGGGCTATGGCTACACCTTC. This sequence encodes CASRGRTQGYGYTF.

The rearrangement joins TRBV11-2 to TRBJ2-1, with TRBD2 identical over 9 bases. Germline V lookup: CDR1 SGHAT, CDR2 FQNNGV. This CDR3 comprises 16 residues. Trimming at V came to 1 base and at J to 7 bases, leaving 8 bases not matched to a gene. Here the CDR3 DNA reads TGTGCCAGCAGCTTAGTTTGGGCTAGCGGGGTAAATGAGCAGTTCTTC. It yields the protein CASSLVWASGVNEQFF.

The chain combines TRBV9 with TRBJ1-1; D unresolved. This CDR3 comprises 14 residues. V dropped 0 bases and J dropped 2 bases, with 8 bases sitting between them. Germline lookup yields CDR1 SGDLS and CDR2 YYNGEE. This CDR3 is CASSVGVDNTEAFF. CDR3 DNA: TGTGCCAGCAGCGTAGGGGTAGATAACACTGAAGCTTTCTTT.

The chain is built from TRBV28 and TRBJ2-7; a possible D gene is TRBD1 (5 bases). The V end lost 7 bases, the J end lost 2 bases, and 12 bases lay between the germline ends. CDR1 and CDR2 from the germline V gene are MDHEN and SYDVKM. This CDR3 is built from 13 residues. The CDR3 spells CASTPRGPYEQYF. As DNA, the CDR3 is TGTGCCAGCACCCCTAGGGGTCCCTACGAGCAGTACTTC.